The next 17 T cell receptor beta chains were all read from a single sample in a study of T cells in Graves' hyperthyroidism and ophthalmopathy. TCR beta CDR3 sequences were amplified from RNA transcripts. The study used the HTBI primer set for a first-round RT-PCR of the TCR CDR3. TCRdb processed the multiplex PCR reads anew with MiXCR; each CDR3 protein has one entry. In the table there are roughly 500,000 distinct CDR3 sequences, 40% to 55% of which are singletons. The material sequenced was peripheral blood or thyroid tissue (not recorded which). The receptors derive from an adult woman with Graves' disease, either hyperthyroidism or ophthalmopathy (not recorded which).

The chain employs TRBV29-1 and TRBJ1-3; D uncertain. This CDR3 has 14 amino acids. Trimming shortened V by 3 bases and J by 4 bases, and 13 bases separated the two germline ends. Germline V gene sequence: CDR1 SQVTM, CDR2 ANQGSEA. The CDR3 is CSVDLRDGGNTIYF. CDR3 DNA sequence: TGCAGCGTTGATCTCAGAGACGGGGGAAACACCATATATTTT.

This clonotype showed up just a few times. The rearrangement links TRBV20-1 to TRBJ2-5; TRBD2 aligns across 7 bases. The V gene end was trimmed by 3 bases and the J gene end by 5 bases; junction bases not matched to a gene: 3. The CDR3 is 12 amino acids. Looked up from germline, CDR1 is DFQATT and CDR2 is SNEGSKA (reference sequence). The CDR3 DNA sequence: TGCAGTGCTAGGGGGAGGGTTGAGACCCAGTACTTC. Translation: CSARGRVETQYF.

In DNA, the CDR3 is TGCGCCAGCAGTTTACTGGGCGGGGAGCTGTTTTTT. It specifies CASSLLGGELFF. V and J are TRBV4-1 and TRBJ2-2; D unresolved. V shed 6 bases and J shed 7 bases, with 9 bases lying between them. The germline V gene encodes CDR1 MGHRA and CDR2 YSYEKL. This CDR3 region has 12 residues.

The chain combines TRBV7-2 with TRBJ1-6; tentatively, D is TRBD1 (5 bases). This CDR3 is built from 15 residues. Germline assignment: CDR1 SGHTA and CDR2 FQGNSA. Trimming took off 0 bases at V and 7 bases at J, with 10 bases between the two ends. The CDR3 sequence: CASSLALTENSPLHF. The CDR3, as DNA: TGTGCCAGCAGCTTAGCGTTGACAGAAAATTCACCCCTCCACTTT.

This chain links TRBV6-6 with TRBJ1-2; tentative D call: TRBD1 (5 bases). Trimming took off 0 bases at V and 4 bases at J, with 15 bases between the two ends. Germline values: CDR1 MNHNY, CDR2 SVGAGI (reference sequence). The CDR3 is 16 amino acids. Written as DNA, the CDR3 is TGTGCCAGCAGTTACTCAAGGACAACAGAGGGCTATGGCTACACCTTC. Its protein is CASSYSRTTEGYGYTF.

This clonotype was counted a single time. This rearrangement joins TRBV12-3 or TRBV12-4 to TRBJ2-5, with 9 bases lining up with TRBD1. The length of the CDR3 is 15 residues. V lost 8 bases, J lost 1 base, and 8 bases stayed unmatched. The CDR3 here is CASRADRGVQETQYF. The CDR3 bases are TGTGCCAGCCGTGCGGACAGGGGAGTCCAAGAGACCCAGTACTTC.

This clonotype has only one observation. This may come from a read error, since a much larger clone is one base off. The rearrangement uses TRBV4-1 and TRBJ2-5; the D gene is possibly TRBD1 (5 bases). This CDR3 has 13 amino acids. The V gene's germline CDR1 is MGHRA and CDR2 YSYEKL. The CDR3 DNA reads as TGCGTCAGCAGCTACAATGGGGCGGAGACCCAGTACTTC. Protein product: CVSSYNGAETQYF.

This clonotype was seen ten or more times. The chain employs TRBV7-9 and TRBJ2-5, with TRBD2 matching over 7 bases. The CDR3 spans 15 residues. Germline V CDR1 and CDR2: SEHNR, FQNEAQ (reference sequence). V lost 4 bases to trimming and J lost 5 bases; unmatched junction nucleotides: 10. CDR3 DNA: TGTGCCAGCAGCTATGGACGGTCGCGGGGGGAGACCCAGTACTTC. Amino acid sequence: CASSYGRSRGETQYF.

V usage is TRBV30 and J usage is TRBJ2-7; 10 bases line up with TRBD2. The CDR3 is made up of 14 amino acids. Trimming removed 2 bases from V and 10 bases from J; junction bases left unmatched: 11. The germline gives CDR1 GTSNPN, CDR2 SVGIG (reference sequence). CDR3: CAWSTRLAGGSQYF. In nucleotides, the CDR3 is TGTGCCTGGAGTACGCGCTTAGCGGGAGGTTCACAGTACTTC.

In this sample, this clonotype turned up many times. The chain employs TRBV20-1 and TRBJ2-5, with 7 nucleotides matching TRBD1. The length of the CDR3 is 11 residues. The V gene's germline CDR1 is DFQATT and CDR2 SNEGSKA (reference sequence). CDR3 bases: TGCCAGGGACAGCACCAAGAGACCCAGTACTTC. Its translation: CQGQHQETQYF.

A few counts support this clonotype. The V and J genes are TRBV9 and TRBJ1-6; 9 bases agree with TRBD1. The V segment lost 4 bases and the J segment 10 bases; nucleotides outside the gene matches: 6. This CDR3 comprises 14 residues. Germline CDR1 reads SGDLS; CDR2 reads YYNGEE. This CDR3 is CASSLRTGASPLHF. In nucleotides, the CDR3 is TGTGCCAGCAGCTTGCGGACAGGGGCATCACCCCTCCACTTT.

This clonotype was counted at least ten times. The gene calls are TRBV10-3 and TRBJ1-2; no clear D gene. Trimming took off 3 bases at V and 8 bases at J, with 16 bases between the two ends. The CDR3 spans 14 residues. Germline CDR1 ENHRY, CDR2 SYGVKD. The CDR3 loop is CAISDPTAYRGYTF. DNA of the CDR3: TGTGCCATCAGTGACCCTACAGCTTACCGGGGCTACACCTTC.

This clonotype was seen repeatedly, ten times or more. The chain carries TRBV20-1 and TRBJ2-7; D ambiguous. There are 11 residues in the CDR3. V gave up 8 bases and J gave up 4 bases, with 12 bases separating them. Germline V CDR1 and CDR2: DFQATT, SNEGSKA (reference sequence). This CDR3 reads CSPKRGYEQYF. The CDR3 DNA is TGCAGTCCGAAGCGAGGATACGAGCAGTACTTC.

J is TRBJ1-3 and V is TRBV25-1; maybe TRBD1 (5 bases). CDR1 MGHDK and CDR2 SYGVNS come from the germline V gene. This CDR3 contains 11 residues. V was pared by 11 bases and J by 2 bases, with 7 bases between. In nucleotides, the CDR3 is TGTGCCCCAGGGACTGGAAACACCATATATTTT. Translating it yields CAPGTGNTIYF.

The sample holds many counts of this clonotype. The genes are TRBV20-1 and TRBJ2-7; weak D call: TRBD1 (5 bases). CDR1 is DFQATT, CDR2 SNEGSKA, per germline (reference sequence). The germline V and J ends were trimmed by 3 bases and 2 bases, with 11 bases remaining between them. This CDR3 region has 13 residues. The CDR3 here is CSARTEPTYEQYF. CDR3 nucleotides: TGCAGTGCTAGGACAGAGCCAACCTACGAGCAGTACTTC.

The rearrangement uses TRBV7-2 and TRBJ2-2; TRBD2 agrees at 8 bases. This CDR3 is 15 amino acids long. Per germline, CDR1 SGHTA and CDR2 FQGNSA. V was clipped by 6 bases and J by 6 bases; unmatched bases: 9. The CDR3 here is CASRAGTRSSGELFF. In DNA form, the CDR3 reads TGTGCCAGCAGGGCCGGGACTAGGAGCTCCGGGGAGCTGTTTTTT.

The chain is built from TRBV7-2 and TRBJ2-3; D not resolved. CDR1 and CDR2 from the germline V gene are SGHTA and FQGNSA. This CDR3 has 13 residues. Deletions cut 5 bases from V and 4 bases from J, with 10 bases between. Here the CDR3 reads CASSLKGADTQYF. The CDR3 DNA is TGTGCCAGCAGCCTTAAGGGTGCAGATACGCAGTATTTT.